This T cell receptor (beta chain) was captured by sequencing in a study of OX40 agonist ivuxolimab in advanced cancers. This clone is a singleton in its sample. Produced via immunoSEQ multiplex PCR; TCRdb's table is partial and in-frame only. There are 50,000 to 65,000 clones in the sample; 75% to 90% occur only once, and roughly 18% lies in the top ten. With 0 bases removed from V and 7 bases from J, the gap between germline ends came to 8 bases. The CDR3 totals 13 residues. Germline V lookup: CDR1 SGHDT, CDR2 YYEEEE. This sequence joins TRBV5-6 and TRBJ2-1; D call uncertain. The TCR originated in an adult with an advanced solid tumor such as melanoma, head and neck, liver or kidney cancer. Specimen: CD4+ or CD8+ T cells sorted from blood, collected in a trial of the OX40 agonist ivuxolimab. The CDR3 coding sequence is TGTGCCAGCAGCTTGGCCATCCAAAATGAGCAGTTCTTC. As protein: CASSLAIQNEQFF.